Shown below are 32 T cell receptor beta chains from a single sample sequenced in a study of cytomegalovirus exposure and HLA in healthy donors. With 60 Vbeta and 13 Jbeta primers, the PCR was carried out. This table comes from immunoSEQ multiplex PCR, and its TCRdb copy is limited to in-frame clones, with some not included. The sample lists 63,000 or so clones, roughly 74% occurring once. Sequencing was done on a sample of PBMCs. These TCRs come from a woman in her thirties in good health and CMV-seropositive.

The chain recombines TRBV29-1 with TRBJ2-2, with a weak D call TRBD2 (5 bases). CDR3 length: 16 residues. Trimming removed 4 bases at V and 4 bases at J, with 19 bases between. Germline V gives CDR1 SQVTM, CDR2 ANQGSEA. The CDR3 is CSVGEWGYGFTGELFF. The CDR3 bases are TGCAGCGTTGGGGAGTGGGGATACGGATTCACCGGGGAGCTGTTTTTT.

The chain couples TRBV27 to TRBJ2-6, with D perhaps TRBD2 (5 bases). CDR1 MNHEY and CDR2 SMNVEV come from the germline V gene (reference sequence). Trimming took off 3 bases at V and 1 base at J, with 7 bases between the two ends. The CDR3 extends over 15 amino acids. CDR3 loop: CASSFRGSGANVLTF. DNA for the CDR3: TGTGCCAGCAGTTTCCGAGGGTCTGGGGCCAACGTCCTGACTTTC.

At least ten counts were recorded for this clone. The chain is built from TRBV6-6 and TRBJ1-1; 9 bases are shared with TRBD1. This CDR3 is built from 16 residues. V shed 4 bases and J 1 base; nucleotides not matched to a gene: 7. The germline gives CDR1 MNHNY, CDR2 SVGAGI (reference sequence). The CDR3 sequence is CASSSYRGRENTEAFF. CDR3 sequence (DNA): TGTGCCAGCAGTTCCTACAGGGGGCGAGAGAACACTGAAGCTTTCTTT.

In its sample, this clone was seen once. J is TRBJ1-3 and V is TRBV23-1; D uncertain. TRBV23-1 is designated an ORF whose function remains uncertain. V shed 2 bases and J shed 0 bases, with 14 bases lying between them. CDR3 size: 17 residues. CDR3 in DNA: TGCGCCAGCAGTCAAAACTCTTCCTATTGCTCTGGAAACACCATATATTTT. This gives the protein CASSQNSSYCSGNTIYF.

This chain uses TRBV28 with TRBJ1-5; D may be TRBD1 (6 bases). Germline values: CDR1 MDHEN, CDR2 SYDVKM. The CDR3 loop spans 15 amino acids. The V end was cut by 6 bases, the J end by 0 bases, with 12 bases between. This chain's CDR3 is CASRTGWNSNQPQHF. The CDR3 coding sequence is TGTGCCAGCAGAACAGGGTGGAATAGCAATCAGCCCCAGCATTTT.

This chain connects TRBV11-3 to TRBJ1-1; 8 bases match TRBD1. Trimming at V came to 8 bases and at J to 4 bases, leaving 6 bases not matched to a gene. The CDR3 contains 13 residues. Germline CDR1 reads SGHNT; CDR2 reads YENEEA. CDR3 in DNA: TGTGCCAGCGGACAGGGCAGGGGCACTGAAGCTTTCTTT. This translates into CASGQGRGTEAFF.

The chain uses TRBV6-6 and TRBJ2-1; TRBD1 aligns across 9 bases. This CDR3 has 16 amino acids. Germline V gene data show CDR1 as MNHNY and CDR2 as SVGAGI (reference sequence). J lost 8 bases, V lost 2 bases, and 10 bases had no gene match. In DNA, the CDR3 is TGTGCCAGCAGTTACGGCCGGGGGACAGGGATCGATGAGCAGTTCTTC. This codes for CASSYGRGTGIDEQFF.

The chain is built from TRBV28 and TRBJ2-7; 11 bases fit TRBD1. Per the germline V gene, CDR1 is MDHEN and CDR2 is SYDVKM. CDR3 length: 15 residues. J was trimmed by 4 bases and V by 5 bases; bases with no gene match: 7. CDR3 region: CASSLRGTGGYEQYF. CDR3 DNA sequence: TGTGCCAGCAGTCTGCGTGGGACAGGGGGTTACGAGCAGTACTTC.

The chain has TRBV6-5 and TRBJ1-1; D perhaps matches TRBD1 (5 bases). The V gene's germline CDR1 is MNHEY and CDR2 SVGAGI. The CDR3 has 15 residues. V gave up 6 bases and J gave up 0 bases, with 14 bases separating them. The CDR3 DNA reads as TGTGCCAGCAGGCGCCAAAGGGGAATGAACACTGAAGCTTTCTTT. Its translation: CASRRQRGMNTEAFF.

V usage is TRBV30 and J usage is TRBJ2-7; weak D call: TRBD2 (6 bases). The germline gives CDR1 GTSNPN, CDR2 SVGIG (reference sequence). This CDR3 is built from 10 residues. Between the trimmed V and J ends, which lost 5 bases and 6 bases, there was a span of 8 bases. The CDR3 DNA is TGTGCCTGGGGGAGGTCCGAGCAGTACTTC. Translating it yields CAWGRSEQYF. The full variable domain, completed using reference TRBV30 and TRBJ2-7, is SQTIHQWPATLVQPVGSPLSLECTVEGTSNPNLYWYRQAAGRGLQLLFYSVGIGQISSEVPQNLSASRPQDRQFILSSKKLLLSDSGFYLCAWGRSEQYFGPGTRLTVT.

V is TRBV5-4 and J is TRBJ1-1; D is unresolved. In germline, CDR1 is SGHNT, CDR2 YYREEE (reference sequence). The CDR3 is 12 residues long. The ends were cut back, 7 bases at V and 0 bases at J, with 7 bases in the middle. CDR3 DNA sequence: TGTGCCAGCCTAGGTATGAACACTGAAGCTTTCTTT. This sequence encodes CASLGMNTEAFF.

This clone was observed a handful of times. The CDR3 DNA reads as TGTGCCAGCAGCGCGGGACTAGCGGGAGTCGAGCAGTACTTC. Translating gives CASSAGLAGVEQYF. The chain recombines TRBV7-6 with TRBJ2-7, with 14 nucleotides matching TRBD2. Germline loops: CDR1 SGHVS, CDR2 FNYEAQ. Trimming cost V 5 bases and J 6 bases; bases outside gene matches: 3. The CDR3 runs to 14 residues.

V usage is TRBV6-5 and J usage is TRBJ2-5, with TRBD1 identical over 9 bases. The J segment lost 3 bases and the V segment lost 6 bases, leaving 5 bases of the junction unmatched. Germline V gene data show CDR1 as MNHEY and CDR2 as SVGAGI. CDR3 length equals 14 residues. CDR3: CASRHGTGKETQYF. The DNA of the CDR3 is TGTGCCAGCAGGCACGGGACAGGGAAAGAGACCCAGTACTTC.

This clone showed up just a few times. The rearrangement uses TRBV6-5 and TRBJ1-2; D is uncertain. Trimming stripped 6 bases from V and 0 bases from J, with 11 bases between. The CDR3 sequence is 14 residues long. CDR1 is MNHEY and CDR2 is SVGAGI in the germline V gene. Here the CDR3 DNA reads TGTGCCAGCAGCCTACCCGGGACTAACTATGGCTACACCTTC. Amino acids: CASSLPGTNYGYTF.

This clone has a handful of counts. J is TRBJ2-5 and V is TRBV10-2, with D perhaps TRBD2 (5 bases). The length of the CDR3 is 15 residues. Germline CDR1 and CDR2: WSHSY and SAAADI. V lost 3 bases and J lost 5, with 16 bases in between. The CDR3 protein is CASSDGRTQGETQYF. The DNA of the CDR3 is TGCGCCAGCAGTGATGGACGGACTCAAGGGGAGACCCAGTACTTC.

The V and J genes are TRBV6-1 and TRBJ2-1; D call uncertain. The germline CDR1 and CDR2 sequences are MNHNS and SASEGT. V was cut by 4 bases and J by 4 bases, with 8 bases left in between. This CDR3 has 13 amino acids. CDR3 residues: CASSVTIYNEQFF. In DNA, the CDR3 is TGTGCCAGCAGTGTAACTATTTACAATGAGCAGTTCTTC.

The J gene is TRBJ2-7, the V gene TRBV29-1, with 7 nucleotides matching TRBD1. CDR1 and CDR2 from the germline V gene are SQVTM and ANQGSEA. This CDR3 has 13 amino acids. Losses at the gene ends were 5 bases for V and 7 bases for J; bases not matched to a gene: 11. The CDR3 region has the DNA TGCAGCGTTTCGGACAGGAATCCCTGGGAGCAGTACTTC. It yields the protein CSVSDRNPWEQYF.

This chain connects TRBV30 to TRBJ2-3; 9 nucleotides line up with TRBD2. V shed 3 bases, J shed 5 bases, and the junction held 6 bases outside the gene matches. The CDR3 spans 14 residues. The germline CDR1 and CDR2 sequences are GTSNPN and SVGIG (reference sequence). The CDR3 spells CAWSHGTSLDTQYF. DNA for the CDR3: TGTGCCTGGAGCCACGGGACTAGCCTAGATACGCAGTATTTT.

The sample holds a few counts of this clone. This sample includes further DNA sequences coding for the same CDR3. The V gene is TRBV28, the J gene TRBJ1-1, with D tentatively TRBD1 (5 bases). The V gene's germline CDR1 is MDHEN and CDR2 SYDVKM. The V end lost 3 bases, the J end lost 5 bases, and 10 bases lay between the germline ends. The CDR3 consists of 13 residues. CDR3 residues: CASSLAGNTEAFF. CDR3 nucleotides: TGTGCCAGCAGTTTGGCAGGGAATACTGAAGCTTTCTTT. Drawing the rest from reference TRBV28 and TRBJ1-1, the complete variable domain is DVKVTQSSRYLVKRTGEKVFLECVQDMDHENMFWYRQDPGLGLRLIYFSYDVKMKEKGDIPEGYSVSREKKERFSLILESASTNQTSMYLCASSLAGNTEAFFGQGTRLTVV.

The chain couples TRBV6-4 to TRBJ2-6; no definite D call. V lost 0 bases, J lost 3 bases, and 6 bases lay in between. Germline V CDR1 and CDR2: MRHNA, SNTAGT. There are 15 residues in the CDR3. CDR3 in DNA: TGTGCCAGCAGTGACTCGAGGCTTGGGGCCAACGTCCTGACTTTC. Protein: CASSDSRLGANVLTF.

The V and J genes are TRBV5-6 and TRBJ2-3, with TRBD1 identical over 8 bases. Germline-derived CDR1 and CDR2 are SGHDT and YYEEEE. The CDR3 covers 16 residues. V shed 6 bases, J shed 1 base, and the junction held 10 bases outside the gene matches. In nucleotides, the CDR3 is TGTGCCAGCAACTTTCTAGCGACAGGGGGCACAGATACGCAGTATTTT. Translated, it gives CASNFLATGGTDTQYF.

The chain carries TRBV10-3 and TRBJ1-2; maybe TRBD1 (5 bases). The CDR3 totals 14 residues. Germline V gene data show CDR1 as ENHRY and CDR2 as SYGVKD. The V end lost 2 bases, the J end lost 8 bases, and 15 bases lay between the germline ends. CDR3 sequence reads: CAISENLGVWGYTF. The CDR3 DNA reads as TGTGCCATCAGTGAGAATTTAGGGGTGTGGGGCTACACCTTC.

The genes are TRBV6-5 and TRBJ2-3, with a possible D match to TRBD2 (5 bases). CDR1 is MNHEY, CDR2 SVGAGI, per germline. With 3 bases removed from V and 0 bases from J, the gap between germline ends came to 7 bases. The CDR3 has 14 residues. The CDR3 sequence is CASSYTGSTDTQYF. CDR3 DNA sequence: TGTGCCAGCAGTTATACGGGGAGCACAGATACGCAGTATTTT.

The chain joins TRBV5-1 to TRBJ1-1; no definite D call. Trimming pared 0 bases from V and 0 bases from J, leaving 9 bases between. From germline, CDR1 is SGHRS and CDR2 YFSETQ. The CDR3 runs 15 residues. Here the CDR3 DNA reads TGCGCCAGCAGCTTGGAGAGCGGGCTGAACACTGAAGCTTTCTTT. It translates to CASSLESGLNTEAFF.

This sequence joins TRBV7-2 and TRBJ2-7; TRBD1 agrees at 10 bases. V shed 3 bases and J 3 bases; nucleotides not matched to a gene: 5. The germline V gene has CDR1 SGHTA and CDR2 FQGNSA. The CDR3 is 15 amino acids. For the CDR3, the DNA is TGTGCCAGCAGCTTCGCCCGGGACAGGGGCTACGAGCAGTACTTC. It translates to CASSFARDRGYEQYF. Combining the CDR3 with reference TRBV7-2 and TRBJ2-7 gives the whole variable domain GAGVSQSPSNKVTEKGKDVELRCDPISGHTALYWYRQSLGQGLEFLIYFQGNSAPDKSGLPSDRFSAERTGGSVSTLTIQRTQQEDSAVYLCASSFARDRGYEQYFGPGTRLTVT.

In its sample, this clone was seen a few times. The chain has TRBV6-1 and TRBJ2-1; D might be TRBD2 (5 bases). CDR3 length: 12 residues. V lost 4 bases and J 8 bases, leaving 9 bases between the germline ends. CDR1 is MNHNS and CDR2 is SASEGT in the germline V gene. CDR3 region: CASSGGKYEQFF. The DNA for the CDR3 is TGTGCCAGCAGTGGAGGGAAGTATGAGCAGTTCTTC.

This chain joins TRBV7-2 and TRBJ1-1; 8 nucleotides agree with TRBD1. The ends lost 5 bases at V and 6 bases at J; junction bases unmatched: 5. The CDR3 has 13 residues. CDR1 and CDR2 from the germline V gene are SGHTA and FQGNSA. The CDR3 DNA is TGTGCCAGCAGCCCCAGGACAGGGTCTGAAGCTTTCTTT. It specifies CASSPRTGSEAFF.

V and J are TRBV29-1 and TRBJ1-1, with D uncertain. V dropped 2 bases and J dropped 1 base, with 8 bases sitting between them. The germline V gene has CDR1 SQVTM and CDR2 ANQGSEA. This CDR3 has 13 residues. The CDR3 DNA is TGCAGCGTTGAAATGTGGCCGAACACTGAAGCTTTCTTT. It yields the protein CSVEMWPNTEAFF. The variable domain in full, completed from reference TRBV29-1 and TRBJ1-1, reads SAVISQKPSRDICQRGTSLTIQCQVDSQVTMMFWYRQQPGQSLTLIATANQGSEATYESGFVIDKFPISRPNLTFSTLTVSNMSPEDSSIYLCSVEMWPNTEAFFGQGTRLTVV.

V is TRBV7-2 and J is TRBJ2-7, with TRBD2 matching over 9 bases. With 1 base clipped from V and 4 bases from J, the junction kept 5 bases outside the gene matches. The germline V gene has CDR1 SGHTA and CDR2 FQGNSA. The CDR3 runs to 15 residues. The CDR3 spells CASSLGAGGPYEQYF. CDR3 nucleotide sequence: TGTGCCAGCAGCTTAGGGGCGGGAGGGCCTTACGAGCAGTACTTC.

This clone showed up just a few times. The DNA for the CDR3 is TGCAGCGGGTTGACTAGCGGTTCGTTTGCAGATACGCAGTATTTT. It translates to CSGLTSGSFADTQYF. The rearrangement joins TRBV29-1 to TRBJ2-3; 9 bases are a match to TRBD2. In germline, CDR1 is SQVTM, CDR2 ANQGSEA. V shed 7 bases, J shed 4 bases, and the junction held 12 bases outside the gene matches. The CDR3 is 15 residues long.

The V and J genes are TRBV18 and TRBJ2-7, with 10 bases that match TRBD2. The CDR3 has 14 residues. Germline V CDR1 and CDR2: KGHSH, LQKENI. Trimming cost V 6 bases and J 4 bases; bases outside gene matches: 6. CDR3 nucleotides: TGTGCCAGCTCGCTTAGCGGGGGGCGGTACGAGCAGTACTTC. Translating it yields CASSLSGGRYEQYF.

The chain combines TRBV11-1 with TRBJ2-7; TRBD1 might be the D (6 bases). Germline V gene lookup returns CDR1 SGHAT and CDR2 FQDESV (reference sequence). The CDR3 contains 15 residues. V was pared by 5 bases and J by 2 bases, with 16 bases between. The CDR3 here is CASSPREGGAYEQYF. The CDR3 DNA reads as TGTGCCAGCAGCCCACGGGAAGGGGGTGCCTACGAGCAGTACTTC. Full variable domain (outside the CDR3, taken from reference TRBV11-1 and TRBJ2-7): EAEVAQSPRYKITEKSQAVAFWCDPISGHATLYWYRQILGQGPELLVQFQDESVVDDSQLPKDRFSAERLKGVDSTLKIQPAELGDSAMYLCASSPREGGAYEQYFGPGTRLTVT.